This T cell receptor beta chain was obtained from a study of blood T cell repertoires in COVID-19. TCRdb's table, derived via immunoSEQ multiplex PCR, lists solely in-frame clones and lacks some. This repertoire shows roughly 73,000 clones, roughly 90% found once; its top ten account for approximately 1.4%. The sample consisted of peripheral blood. The source is a man between 45 and 60 years old with acute or convalescent COVID-19.

CDR3 nucleotide sequence: TGTGCCAGCAGCCGCGGGGTAAGCTCCTACAATGAGCAGTTCTTC. Protein: CASSRGVSSYNEQFF. The gene calls are TRBV6-2 or TRBV6-3 and TRBJ2-1, with D possibly being TRBD2 (6 bases). The CDR3 has 15 residues. V was shortened by 6 bases and J by 0 bases, with 12 bases between the two germline ends. The germline V gene encodes CDR1 MNHEY and CDR2 SVGEGT.